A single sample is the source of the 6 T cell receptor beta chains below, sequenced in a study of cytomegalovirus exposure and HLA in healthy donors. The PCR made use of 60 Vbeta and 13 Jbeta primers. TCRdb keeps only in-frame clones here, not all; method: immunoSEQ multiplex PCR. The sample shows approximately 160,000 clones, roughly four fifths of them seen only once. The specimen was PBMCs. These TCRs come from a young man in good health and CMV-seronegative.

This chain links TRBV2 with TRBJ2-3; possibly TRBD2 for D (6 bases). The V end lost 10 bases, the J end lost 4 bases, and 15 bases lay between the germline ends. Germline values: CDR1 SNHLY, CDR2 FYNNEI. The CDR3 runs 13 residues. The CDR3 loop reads CATLAPGADTQYF. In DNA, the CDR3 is TGTGCCACTCTTGCGCCGGGGGCAGATACGCAGTATTTT.

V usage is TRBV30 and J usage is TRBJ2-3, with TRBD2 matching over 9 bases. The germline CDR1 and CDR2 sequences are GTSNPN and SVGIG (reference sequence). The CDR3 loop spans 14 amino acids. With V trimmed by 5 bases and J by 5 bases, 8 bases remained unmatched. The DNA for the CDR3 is TGTGCCTGGGGCGGGAGGGCCGGGAAAGATACGCAGTATTTT. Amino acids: CAWGGRAGKDTQYF. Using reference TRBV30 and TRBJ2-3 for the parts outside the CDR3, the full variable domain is SQTIHQWPATLVQPVGSPLSLECTVEGTSNPNLYWYRQAAGRGLQLLFYSVGIGQISSEVPQNLSASRPQDRQFILSSKKLLLSDSGFYLCAWGGRAGKDTQYFGPGTRLTVL.

The CDR3 DNA follows: TGTGCCAGCAGCTCCCCCATGTTCATGTACATTCAGTACTTC. Residues: CASSSPMFMYIQYF. The chain combines TRBV7-2 with TRBJ2-4; D is ambiguous. The germline gives CDR1 SGHTA, CDR2 FQGNSA. The CDR3 runs 14 residues. V lost 4 bases, J lost 8 bases, and 15 bases lay in between.

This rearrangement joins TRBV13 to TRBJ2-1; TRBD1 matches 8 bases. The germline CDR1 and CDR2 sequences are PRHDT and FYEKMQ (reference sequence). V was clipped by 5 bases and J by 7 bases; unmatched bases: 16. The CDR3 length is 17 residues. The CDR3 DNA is TGTGCCAGCAGCCCTACCCGACAGGGGCTCGTGTTGAATGAGCAGTTCTTC. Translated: CASSPTRQGLVLNEQFF.

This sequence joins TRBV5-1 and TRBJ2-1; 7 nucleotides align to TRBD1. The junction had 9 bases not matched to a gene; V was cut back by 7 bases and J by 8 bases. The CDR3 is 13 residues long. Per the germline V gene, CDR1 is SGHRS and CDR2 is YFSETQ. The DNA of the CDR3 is TGCGCCAGCGCAACCGGCCAGGGGGATGAGCAGTTCTTC. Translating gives CASATGQGDEQFF.

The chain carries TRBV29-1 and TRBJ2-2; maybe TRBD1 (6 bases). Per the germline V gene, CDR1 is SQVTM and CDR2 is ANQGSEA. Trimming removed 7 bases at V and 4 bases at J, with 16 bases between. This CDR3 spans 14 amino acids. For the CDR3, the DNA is TGCAGCGCCCAACCGGGACACCTCACCGGGGAGCTGTTTTTT. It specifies CSAQPGHLTGELFF.